This TCR beta chain was identified in a study of blood T cell repertoires in COVID-19. Overall study: Samples representing acute and convalescent COVID-19 were sourced from the United States, Italy and Spain. PBMCs, B-cell-depleted T cells, or T cells provided the cDNA or gDNA that made up the material.

CDR1 and CDR2 from the germline V gene are MNHEY and SVGEGT. This CDR3 is 14 amino acids long. Trimming pared 2 bases from V and 0 bases from J, leaving 7 bases between. Methods used by the authors: By means of reference gene primer amplification, nucleated cell counts were estimated. The protocol was immunoSEQ multiplex PCR, while the TCRdb copy is restricted to in-frame clones and leaves out a portion. V and J calls plus clone size are reproduced from that table; the DNA served to infer D and trimming. The sample gives under 150,000 clones, 70% to 85% of which show up once; 7% to 9.5% is in the top ten.

The chain carries TRBV6-2 or TRBV6-3 and TRBJ1-1, with D unresolved. The clonotype comes from a man between 65 and 85 years old with active or convalescent COVID-19. The sequencing input was peripheral blood. The CDR3 loop is CASSYTAMNTEAFF. For the CDR3, the DNA is TGTGCCAGCAGTTACACAGCCATGAACACTGAAGCTTTCTTT.